The clone carrying this TCR beta chain was found many times. The data originate from a study of identical twins. TCRdb re-called the 5' RACE reads with MiXCR, one entry per CDR3 protein. The profile shows some 630,000 distinct CDR3 sequences, under 8.5% of them singletons. V shed 6 bases and J 4 bases; nucleotides not matched to a gene: 12. This CDR3 is 14 amino acids long. CDR1 is SQVTM and CDR2 is ANQGSEA in the germline V gene. This same sample was also part of a study on yellow fever vaccine responses in identical twins.

The sequence came from a woman between 18 and 29 years old in good health. Sequencing used PBMCs. The gene calls are TRBV29-1 and TRBJ2-7; 7 bases line up with TRBD2. The CDR3 DNA sequence: TGCAGCGTCTGCACTAGCGCTACTGGGTACGAGCAGTACTTC. Amino acid sequence: CSVCTSATGYEQYF.